This T cell receptor (beta chain) was retrieved from a study of blood T cell repertoires in COVID-19. Germline-derived CDR1 and CDR2 are MNHEY and SVGEGT. The CDR3 is 18 residues long. V trimming: 5 bases; J trimming: 2 bases; junction bases outside the gene matches: 16. Produced via immunoSEQ multiplex PCR; TCRdb's table is partial and in-frame only. The data show about 63,000 clones, more than 85% seen once. The chain combines TRBV6-2 or TRBV6-3 with TRBJ2-3; TRBD2 matches 7 bases. The TCR comes from a man aged 50 to 59 with active COVID-19. Sample: peripheral blood. CDR3 nucleotides: TGTGCCAGCAGTAATCCCCTTCTTGGAGCGGGGTACACAGATACGCAGTATTTT. Encoded protein: CASSNPLLGAGYTDTQYF.